This TCR beta chain stems from a study of T cells after yellow fever vaccination. General study findings and limits: Clonotypes appearing in both CD4 and CD8 compartments existed, and their share was small.

For this clonotype: Its antigen is unidentified.

Germline V gene sequence: CDR1 SQVTM, CDR2 ANQGSEA. With 5 bases removed from V and 5 bases from J, the gap between germline ends came to 9 bases. The length of the CDR3 is 11 residues. UMIs and a universal primer site were added when TCR cDNA was made by 5'RACE template switching. MiXCR, applied by TCRdb to the 5' RACE reads, yields one record per CDR3 protein. This repertoire shows some 350,000 distinct CDR3 sequences, around a tenth found once; its top ten account for 15% to 20%. The origin of this receptor is a young man who received the YFV17D yellow fever vaccine. Sample: PBMCs, taken on the day of the first yellow fever vaccination. The chain carries TRBV29-1 and TRBJ1-2; D gene ambiguous. CDR3: CSVQALYGYTF. The DNA of the CDR3 is TGCAGCGTTCAGGCCCTTTATGGCTACACCTTC. The full variable domain, rest sourced from reference TRBV29-1 and TRBJ1-2, is SAVISQKPSRDICQRGTSLTIQCQVDSQVTMMFWYRQQPGQSLTLIATANQGSEATYESGFVIDKFPISRPNLTFSTLTVSNMSPEDSSIYLCSVQALYGYTFGSGTRLTVV.